This TCR beta chain was sequenced during a study of blood T cell repertoires in COVID-19. CDR1 and CDR2 from the germline V gene are SGHAT and FQDESV (reference sequence). CDR3 length equals 13 residues. V lost 3 bases to trimming and J lost 3 bases, with 9 bases between them. Method: immunoSEQ multiplex PCR; TCRdb's copy keeps in-frame clones and lacks some. The sample yields approximately 200,000 clones, 85% seen once. The receptor comes from a man in his forties or fifties who had recovered from COVID-19. The sequencing input was PBMCs or T cells enriched from blood (not recorded which). This chain uses TRBV11-1 with TRBJ2-7; D is unclear. The CDR3 loop reads CASSFSEFYEQYF. The CDR3 DNA reads TGTGCCAGCAGCTTTAGTGAGTTCTACGAGCAGTACTTC. Full variable domain (outside the CDR3, taken from reference TRBV11-1 and TRBJ2-7): EAEVAQSPRYKITEKSQAVAFWCDPISGHATLYWYRQILGQGPELLVQFQDESVVDDSQLPKDRFSAERLKGVDSTLKIQPAELGDSAMYLCASSFSEFYEQYFGPGTRLTVT.